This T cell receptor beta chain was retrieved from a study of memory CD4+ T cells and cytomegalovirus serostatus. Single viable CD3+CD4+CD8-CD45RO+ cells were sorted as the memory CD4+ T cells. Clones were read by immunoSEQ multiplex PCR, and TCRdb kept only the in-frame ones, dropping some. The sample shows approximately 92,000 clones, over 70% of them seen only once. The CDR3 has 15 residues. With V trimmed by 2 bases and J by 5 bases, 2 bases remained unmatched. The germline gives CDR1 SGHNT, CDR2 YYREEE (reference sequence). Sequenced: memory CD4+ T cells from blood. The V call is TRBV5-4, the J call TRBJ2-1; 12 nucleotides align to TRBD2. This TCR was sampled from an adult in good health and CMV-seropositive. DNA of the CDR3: TGTGCCAGCAGCTTTCGGACTAGCGGGAACAATGAGCAGTTCTTC. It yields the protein CASSFRTSGNNEQFF.